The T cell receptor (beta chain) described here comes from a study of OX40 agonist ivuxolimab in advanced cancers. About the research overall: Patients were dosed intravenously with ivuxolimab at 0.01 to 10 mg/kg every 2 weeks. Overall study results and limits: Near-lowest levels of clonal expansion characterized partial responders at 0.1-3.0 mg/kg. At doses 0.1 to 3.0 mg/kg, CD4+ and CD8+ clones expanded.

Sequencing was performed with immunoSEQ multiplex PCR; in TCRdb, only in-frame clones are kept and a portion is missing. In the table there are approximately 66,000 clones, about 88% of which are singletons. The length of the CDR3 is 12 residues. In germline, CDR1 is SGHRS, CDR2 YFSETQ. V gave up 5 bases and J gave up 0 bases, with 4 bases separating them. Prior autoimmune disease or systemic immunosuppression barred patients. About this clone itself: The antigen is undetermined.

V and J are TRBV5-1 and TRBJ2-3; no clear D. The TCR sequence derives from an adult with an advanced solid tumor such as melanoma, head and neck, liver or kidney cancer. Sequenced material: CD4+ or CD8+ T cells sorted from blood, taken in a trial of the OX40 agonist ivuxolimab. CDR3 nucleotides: TGCGCCAGCAGATGGAGCACAGATACGCAGTATTTT. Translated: CASRWSTDTQYF.